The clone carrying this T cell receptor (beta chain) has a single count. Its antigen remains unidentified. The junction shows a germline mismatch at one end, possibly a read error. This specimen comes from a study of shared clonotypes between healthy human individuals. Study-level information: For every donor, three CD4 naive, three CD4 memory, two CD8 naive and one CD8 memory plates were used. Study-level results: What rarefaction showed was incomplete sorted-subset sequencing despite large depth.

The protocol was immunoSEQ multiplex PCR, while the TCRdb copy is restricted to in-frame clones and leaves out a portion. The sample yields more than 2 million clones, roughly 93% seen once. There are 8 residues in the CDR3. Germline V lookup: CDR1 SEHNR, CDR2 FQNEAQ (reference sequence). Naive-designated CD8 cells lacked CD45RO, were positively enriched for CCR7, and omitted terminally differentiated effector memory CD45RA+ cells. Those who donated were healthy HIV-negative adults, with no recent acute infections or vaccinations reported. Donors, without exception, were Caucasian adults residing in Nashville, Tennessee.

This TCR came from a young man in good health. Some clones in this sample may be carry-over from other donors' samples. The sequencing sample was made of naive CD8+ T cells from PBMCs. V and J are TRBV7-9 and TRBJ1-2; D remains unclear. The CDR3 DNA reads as TGTGCCAGCAGCTTAGGACAATTC. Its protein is CASSLGQF. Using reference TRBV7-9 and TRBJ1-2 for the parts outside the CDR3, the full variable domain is DTGVSQNPRHKITKRGQNVTFRCDPISEHNRLYWYRQTLGQGPEFLTYFQNEAQLEKSRLLSDRFSAERPKGSFSTLEIQRTEQGDSAMYLCASSLGQFGSGTRLTVV.